The 2 T cell receptor beta chains given below trace back to one sample, sequenced in a study of vaccination effects on CD4 cells after COVID-19. These receptors lack a known antigen. Here immunoSEQ multiplex PCR was the method, and the copy in TCRdb shows in-frame clones only, minus some. The table lists tens of thousands of clones, 76% of them singletons. ViraFEST expansion of antigen-specific CD4+ T cells with viral peptide pools preceded sequencing. The culture ran for approximately 11 days before CD4+ T cells were isolated. Between March and December 2020, the person had a SARS-CoV-2 infection that PCR confirmed. The sample was CD4+ T cells from PBMCs cultured with HIV peptides, taken before COVID-19 vaccination. Subset given: HIV-1 Nef peptide pool negative control/reference culture. The origin of the receptors is a human donor who had a prior SARS-CoV-2 infection.

V and J are TRBV29-1 and TRBJ1-1; no clear D gene. The V gene lost 2 bases and the J gene lost 0 bases, with 4 bases spanning the gap. The CDR3 length is 12 residues. Germline loops: CDR1 SQVTM, CDR2 ANQGSEA. Here the CDR3 reads CSVEIMNTEAFF. CDR3 sequence (DNA): TGCAGCGTTGAAATCATGAACACTGAAGCTTTCTTT.

The chain carries TRBV2 and TRBJ1-2; D possibly corresponds to TRBD1 (6 bases). This CDR3 is built from 14 residues. V lost 8 bases and J 3 bases, leaving 16 bases between the germline ends. The germline CDR1 and CDR2 sequences are SNHLY and FYNNEI. This chain's CDR3 is CASGEETGYYGYTF. CDR3 nucleotide sequence: TGTGCCAGCGGGGAAGAGACAGGCTACTATGGCTACACCTTC.